Shown below are 21 T cell receptor beta chains from a single sample sequenced in a study of tumor and adjacent non-tumor tissue in lung cancer. The library came from three nested PCR rounds adapted from ARM-PCR protocols. TCRdb redid the calling of the multiplex PCR reads with MiXCR, one entry per CDR3 protein. The top ten hold 30% of the sample, which has more than 75,000 distinct CDR3 sequences, around three quarters seen once. RNA was extracted from bulk tissue without any cell sorting. This non-tumor lung sample came from over 3 cm beyond the tumor edge. Material for sequencing was distant non-tumor lung tissue. These receptors were obtained from a man aged 60 to 75 with small cell lung cancer.

This clonotype is a singleton in its sample. At one end the junction does not follow the germline gene, possibly because of a read error. The chain joins TRBV6-2 or TRBV6-3 to TRBJ1-1; no clear D. Germline V CDR1 and CDR2: MNHEY, SVGEGT. This CDR3 comprises 13 residues. The CDR3 bases are TGTGCGAGCAGTTACCGGCCACACACTGAAGCTCTCTTT. Protein: CASSYRPHTEALF.

This clonotype has a single count. The junction departs from the called germline gene at one end, perhaps through a read error. The rearrangement joins TRBV12-3 or TRBV12-4 to TRBJ2-2; 7 bases map to TRBD1. The CDR3 length is 15 residues. The CDR3 DNA is TGTGCCGTCAGTTTCTCTGGGACAGACACCGGGGAGCTGCTTTTT. Translation gives CAVSFSGTDTGELLF.

Details on this clonotype: Given the absence of the conserved phenylalanine or tryptophan at the CDR3 end, a read error is likely. No DNA is shown, since the ends of the CDR3 on it are uncertain; the CDR3 is the one TCRdb lists. The rearrangement links TRBV20-1 to TRBJ2-5; the table's D gene call, TRBD2, was not cross checked with the DNA. Germline assignment: CDR1 DFQATT and CDR2 SNEGSKA (reference sequence). The CDR3 length is 14 residues, termini included. CDR3 loop: CSVPVTSGGETRYI.

Points on this clonotype: The junction does not match germline at one end; this may be a read error. The J gene is TRBJ1-2, the V gene TRBV20-1; D is unclear. CDR1 and CDR2 (germline): DFQATT, SNEGSKA (reference sequence). This CDR3 is 11 amino acids long. This chain's CDR3 is CSAKIGYGYTF. CDR3 sequence (DNA): TGCAGTGCTAAAATCGGCTATGGCTACACCTTT.

To note about this clonotype: Relative to the germline gene, one junction end is altered; a read error may explain this. The chain carries TRBV11-1 and TRBJ2-1; tentatively, D is TRBD2 (6 bases). Germline lookup yields CDR1 SGHAT and CDR2 FQDESV (reference sequence). The CDR3 covers 18 residues. In nucleotides, the CDR3 is TGTGCCAGCAGCTTAGAACCGAGGACTAACGGGAGTGGTAATGAGCAGATCTTC. Translation gives CASSLEPRTNGSGNEQIF.

A remark on this clonotype: A much larger clone differs from this one at a single base, so this may be a read error. V usage is TRBV20-1 and J usage is TRBJ1-5, with no clear D. The CDR3 is 15 residues long. V was trimmed by 6 bases and J by 2 bases, leaving 17 bases between them. The germline gives CDR1 DFQATT, CDR2 SNEGSKA (reference sequence). The CDR3 protein is CSAWAGFGGNQPQHF. CDR3 nucleotides: TGCAGTGCCTGGGCTGGGTTTGGGGGCAATCAGCCCCAGCATTTT.

The chain employs TRBV10-1 and TRBJ2-3; 13 nucleotides align to TRBD2. Looked up from germline, CDR1 is WNHNN and CDR2 is SYGVQD (reference sequence). V shed 7 bases, J shed 2 bases, and the junction held 12 bases outside the gene matches. CDR3 length: 18 residues. The CDR3 spells CASTVGLAGRGYTDTQYF. The CDR3 nucleotides are TGCGCCAGCACTGTGGGACTAGCGGGGAGGGGCTACACAGATACGCAGTATTTT.

As for this clonotype: The germline gene is not matched at one end of the junction; a read error may be the cause. The genes are TRBV7-8 and TRBJ1-5; TRBD1 matches at 7 bases. This CDR3 region has 17 residues. CDR1 and CDR2 (germline): SGHVS, FQNEAQ. The CDR3 bases are TGTGCCAGCAGCGCATATTTGACAGGGTTTAGCAATCAGCCCCAGCAATTT. Its translation: CASSAYLTGFSNQPQQF.

This chain connects TRBV28 to TRBJ2-4, with D tentatively TRBD1 (6 bases). From germline, CDR1 is MDHEN and CDR2 SYDVKM. V was cut by 4 bases and J by 11 bases, with 15 bases left in between. The CDR3 covers 13 residues. CDR3 DNA sequence: TGTGCCAGCAGTTCAACAGGGCTGCGCTTTCAGTACTTC. It codes for CASSSTGLRFQYF.

This clonotype was observed many times. The rearrangement joins TRBV6-1 to TRBJ2-2, with TRBD1 as a possible D gene (7 bases). This CDR3 comprises 15 residues. CDR1 is MNHNS and CDR2 is SASEGT in the germline V gene. Deletions cut 3 bases from V and 7 bases from J, with 15 bases between. CDR3 nucleotides: TGTGCCAGCAGTGAGACTAGGGGGCAAGTCGGGGAGCTGTTTTTT. This sequence encodes CASSETRGQVGELFF.

Turning to this clonotype: This CDR3 fails to terminate in the conserved phenylalanine or tryptophan, so it likely reflects a read error. For the CDR3, the DNA is TGTGACAGCAGCAACAGGGGGGCCTATACCGGGGAGCTGTTTCTT. Its translation is CDSSNRGAYTGELFL. V gene TRBV4-1 combines with J gene TRBJ2-2; 8 nucleotides align to TRBD1. Per the germline V gene, CDR1 is MGHRA and CDR2 is YSYEKL. The CDR3 runs 15 residues.

This clonotype was counted at least ten times. CDR3 sequence (DNA): TGTGCCAGCAGTTACGGGGCAGGGACATTCAGCCAGCCCCAGCATTTT. This codes for CASSYGAGTFSQPQHF. The chain carries TRBV12-3 or TRBV12-4 and TRBJ1-5; a weak D match, TRBD1 (6 bases). The CDR3 is 16 residues long. Trimming pared 4 bases from V and 7 bases from J, leaving 20 bases between.

The table lists this clonotype with many counts. The V and J genes are TRBV5-1 and TRBJ2-7; D uncertain. The V gene's germline CDR1 is SGHRS and CDR2 YFSETQ. This CDR3 comprises 12 residues. Trimming took off 4 bases at V and 9 bases at J, with 14 bases between the two ends. CDR3 coding DNA: TGCGCCAGCAGCCCCGGGCAGACGATGCAGTACTTC. Protein sequence: CASSPGQTMQYF.

This rearrangement joins TRBV6-5 to TRBJ2-3, with D unresolved. V was shortened by 6 bases and J by 2 bases, with 12 bases between the two germline ends. CDR3 length: 14 residues. The V gene's germline CDR1 is MNHEY and CDR2 SVGAGI. CDR3 in amino acids: CASSLIENTDTQYF. The CDR3 nucleotides read TGTGCCAGCAGCCTAATAGAAAACACAGATACGCAGTATTTT.

This clonotype was detected only once. The CDR3 ends on some other residue instead of the conserved phenylalanine or tryptophan, so this is likely a read error. The V and J genes are TRBV11-2 and TRBJ2-3; 9 bases align to TRBD2. The CDR3 has 17 amino acids. With V trimmed by 3 bases and J by 5 bases, 12 bases remained unmatched. Germline CDR1 is SGHAT and CDR2 is FQNNGV. In DNA form, the CDR3 reads TGTGCCAGCAGCTTGGGTCCGGCGGGAGGGGTTCAAGATACGCAGTATGTT. It specifies CASSLGPAGGVQDTQYV.

The chain has TRBV6-5 and TRBJ2-1; possible D gene TRBD2, 5 bases. There are 13 residues in the CDR3. The germline gives CDR1 MNHEY, CDR2 SVGAGI. As DNA, the CDR3 is TGTGATAGCAGTTCCCGGACTCCCGGCAAGCAGTTCTTC. This translates into CDSSSRTPGKQFF.

Notes on this clonotype: Compared with germline, one end of the junction differs, possibly owing to a read error. The genes are TRBV12-3 or TRBV12-4 and TRBJ2-5; 8 bases map to TRBD1. There are 14 residues in the CDR3. The DNA of the CDR3 is TGTGCCAGCAATTTAAAGGACAGGGAAGAGAACCAGTACTTC. It specifies CASNLKDREENQYF.

In the case of this clonotype: A read error may produce the germline difference seen at one junction end. The V and J genes are TRBV11-2 and TRBJ2-1, with D unresolved. This CDR3 contains 14 residues. Germline CDR1 and CDR2: SGHAT and FQNNGV. The CDR3 loop reads CASSLEPSYNEQIF. CDR3 sequence (DNA): TGTGCCAGCAGCTTAGAGCCCTCCTATAATGAGCAAATCTTC.

The chain links TRBV6-1 to TRBJ2-7; no clear D. This CDR3 region has 12 residues. V shed 10 bases and J shed 7 bases, with 17 bases lying between them. CDR1 and CDR2 (germline): MNHNS, SASEGT. The CDR3 region is CANGEKVYEQYV. The DNA for the CDR3 is TGTGCCAACGGTGAAAAGGTGTATGAGCAGTACGTC.

As to this clonotype: The junction does not match germline at one end; this may be a read error. The chain combines TRBV7-9 with TRBJ2-1; D might be TRBD2 (5 bases). Germline V gene lookup returns CDR1 SEHNR and CDR2 FQNEAQ (reference sequence). This CDR3 has 15 residues. In DNA form, the CDR3 reads TGCGCCAGCAGCTTCCGAGCGGCACTTTACAGTGAGCAGTTCTTC. This translates into CASSFRAALYSEQFF.

Concerning this clonotype itself: A junction end diverges from the germline sequence, so it may reflect a read error. J is TRBJ2-1 and V is TRBV12-3 or TRBV12-4, with a weak D call TRBD1 (5 bases). The CDR3 length is 12 residues. The chain's CDR3 is CACRENYNEQFF. CDR3 DNA sequence: TGTGCCTGCAGGGAAAATTACAATGAGCAGTTCTTC.